Here is one T cell receptor (beta chain) with its context. Its specificity is unknown. The sample belongs to a study of T cells in localized non-small cell lung cancer. Broader study findings: Tumor samples were not multi-region, leaving intratumor heterogeneity unexcluded. Adjacent uninvolved lung had the highest clonality, suggesting focused antigen responses. Overall survival was longer when the density of T cells in the blood was higher.

Sequencing was performed with immunoSEQ multiplex PCR; in TCRdb, only in-frame clones are kept and a portion is missing. The sample comprises under 95,000 clones, over 75% of which are singletons, and more than 9% rests with the top ten. This clonotype originated in an older female donor with stage I lung adenocarcinoma. This sample comprised peripheral blood, obtained before any cancer treatment.

This chain's CDR3 is CASSGPTGMRQPQHF. CDR3 nucleotides: TGTGCCAGCAGTGGCCCGACAGGGATGAGGCAGCCCCAGCATTTT. V is TRBV6-4 and J is TRBJ1-5, with 7 bases aligning to TRBD1. Losses at the gene ends were 4 bases for V and 7 bases for J; bases not matched to a gene: 10. There are 15 residues in the CDR3. Germline V gene sequence: CDR1 MRHNA, CDR2 SNTAGT.